These T cell receptor beta chains were read from a single sample in a study of T-cell reconstitution after alpha-beta-depleted transplantation in children. TCRdb redid the calling of the PCR reads with MiXCR, one entry per CDR3 protein. Counted here are about 300,000 distinct CDR3 sequences, less than 9.5% occurring once; the ten biggest clones make up over 7.5%. The sequencing used peripheral blood, collected 360 days after TCRalphabeta/CD19-depleted stem cell transplant. All receptors derive from a female patient between 2 and 15 years old who had a stem cell transplant for Fanconi anemia, so the T cells may come from the graft donor. The CDR3 runs from the conserved cysteine through the conserved F or W. D genes are given only for firm matches. Part of the rows lack a size; the others show once, few, many or a class for expanded clones.

TRBJ1-1	11	TRBV5-1	.	few	CASTSGEVAFF	TGCGCCAGCACCAGCGGGGAGGTGGCTTTCTTT
TRBJ2-5	14	TRBV5-5	.	few	CASSPQGFQETQYF	TGTGCCAGCAGCCCTCAGGGGTTTCAAGAGACCCAGTACTTC
TRBJ2-1	14	TRBV24-1	.	many	CATRPSGQYNEQFF	TGTGCCACCAGGCCTAGCGGACAGTACAATGAGCAGTTCTTC
TRBJ1-1	15	TRBV5-1	.	many	CASSLAGGDVTEAFF	TGCGCCAGCAGCTTGGCTGGGGGTGACGTGACTGAAGCTTTCTTT
TRBJ2-3	16	TRBV5-1	.	many	CASSLATLGDTDTQYF	TGCGCCAGCAGCTTGGCTACCCTAGGTGACACAGATACGCAGTATTTT
TRBJ1-1	15	TRBV5-1	.	many	CASSLRPDMNTEAFF	TGCGCCAGCAGCTTAAGACCGGACATGAACACTGAAGCTTTCTTT
TRBJ2-1	14	TRBV5-1	.	many	CASSLTGLGNEQFF	TGCGCCAGCAGCTTAACGGGCCTAGGGAATGAGCAGTTCTTC
TRBJ2-7	17	TRBV4-3	TRBD1	few	CASSRAWGGQGDYEQYF	TGCGCCAGCAGCCGAGCTTGGGGGGGACAGGGCGACTACGAGCAGTACTTC
TRBJ2-2	14	TRBV5-1	TRBD1	many	CASRRTGNTGELFF	TGCGCCAGCAGACGGACAGGGAACACCGGGGAGCTGTTTTTT
TRBJ2-1	14	TRBV27	TRBD1	.	CASSGTGGGREQFF	TGTGCCAGCAGTGGGACAGGGGGTGGGCGGGAGCAGTTCTTC
TRBJ1-4	15	TRBV7-8	.	.	CASSPGGGGGEKLFF	TGTGCCAGCAGCCCGGGGGGGGGAGGAGGGGAAAAACTGTTTTTT
TRBJ2-5	15	TRBV6-2/TRBV6-3	TRBD2	.	CASSNIAGGRETQYF	TGTGCCAGCAGCAACATAGCGGGGGGGCGTGAGACCCAGTACTTC
TRBJ1-2	13	TRBV29-1	.	many	CGRAWLALSGYTF	TGCGGGAGGGCATGGCTGGCTCTATCTGGCTACACCTTC
TRBJ2-7	11	TRBV6-2/TRBV6-3	.	.	CASTMNYEQYF	TGTGCCAGCACCATGAACTACGAGCAGTACTTC
TRBJ1-3	16	TRBV5-1	.	many	CASSLSRPASGNTIYF	TGCGCCAGCAGCTTGTCTCGCCCTGCCTCTGGAAACACCATATATTTT
TRBJ2-7	14	TRBV5-1	TRBD2	.	CASSSSGGFYEQYF	TGCGCCAGCAGCTCTAGCGGGGGGTTCTACGAGCAGTACTTC
TRBJ2-5	13	TRBV29-1	TRBD2	many	CSVWGGSQETQYF	TGCAGCGTTTGGGGGGGATCCCAAGAGACCCAGTACTTC
TRBJ1-1	16	TRBV18	TRBD1	few	CASSPLPGQGYTEAFF	TGTGCCAGCTCACCACTCCCGGGACAGGGTTACACTGAAGCTTTCTTT
TRBJ2-7	13	TRBV6-1	.	.	CASAAGSTYEQYF	TGTGCCAGCGCTGCCGGGAGCACCTACGAGCAGTACTTC
TRBJ2-5	14	TRBV18	.	few	CASSRGSRQETQYF	TGTGCCAGCTCACGGGGGAGTAGACAAGAGACCCAGTACTTC
TRBJ1-5	15	TRBV27	.	.	CASSSYGGLGQPQHF	TGTGCCAGCAGTAGCTACGGGGGATTGGGTCAGCCCCAGCATTTT
TRBJ2-7	14	TRBV29-1	.	many	CSVFDRTPPYEQYF	TGCAGCGTTTTCGACAGGACCCCACCCTACGAGCAGTACTTC
TRBJ2-1	11	TRBV29-1	TRBD1	.	CSVQGAGEQFF	TGCAGCGTACAGGGGGCAGGTGAGCAGTTCTTC
TRBJ2-1	11	TRBV6-1	.	few	CASRAAVAQFF	TGTGCCAGCAGGGCTGCCGTGGCTCAGTTCTTC
TRBJ1-1	19	TRBV6-4	TRBD1	.	CASSQLLGQGLTVNTEAFF	TGTGCCAGCAGCCAACTTCTCGGACAGGGGCTTACCGTGAACACTGAAGCTTTCTTT
TRBJ2-7	20	TRBV5-1	TRBD2	many	CASSLSWGVPSSGSTNEQYF	TGCGCCAGCAGCTTAAGTTGGGGGGTGCCCTCTAGCGGGAGTACCAACGAGCAGTACTTC
TRBJ2-2	14	TRBV7-8	.	few	CASGWGRGAGELFF	TGTGCCAGCGGCTGGGGCAGGGGCGCCGGGGAGCTGTTTTTT
TRBJ2-2	16	TRBV7-2	.	many	CASSLLVSSLTGELFF	TGTGCCAGCAGCTTATTGGTGTCCTCACTGACCGGGGAGCTGTTTTTT
TRBJ2-1	17	TRBV7-6	TRBD2	.	CASSLGPGLAAYNEQFF	TGTGCCAGCAGCTTAGGTCCGGGACTAGCTGCGTACAATGAGCAGTTCTTC
TRBJ2-7	14	TRBV5-1	TRBD1	many	CASSTGQGSYEQYF	TGCGCCAGCAGCACCGGACAGGGTAGTTACGAGCAGTACTTC
TRBJ1-1	15	TRBV6-5	.	few	CASSSPDRMNTEAFF	TGTGCCAGCAGTTCCCCCGACAGGATGAACACTGAAGCTTTCTTT
TRBJ1-6	17	TRBV7-9	TRBD1	.	CASSLGQGVSYNSPLHF	TGTGCCAGCAGCTTGGGACAGGGGGTTTCCTATAATTCACCCCTCCACTTT